The sequence of this T cell receptor (beta chain) was determined in a study of STAT5B mutations in CD4+ large granular lymphocyte leukemia. The method was immunoSEQ multiplex PCR; TCRdb's version includes in-frame clones alone and lacks a portion of them. The sample consists of more than 20,000 clones, 79% of them appearing once. Sequenced input: CD4+ T cells from blood buffy coats. The clonotype was recovered from a human donor in good health.

The CDR3 nucleotides are TGTGCCAGCAGACCCCCGGGGAGCAGCAATCAGCCCCAGCATTTT. It yields the protein CASRPPGSSNQPQHF. This chain connects TRBV6-6 to TRBJ1-5; D is unclear. V lost 6 bases and J 1 base, leaving 13 bases between the germline ends. The CDR3 loop spans 15 amino acids. The germline CDR1 and CDR2 sequences are MNHNY and SVGAGI (reference sequence).